The next 18 T cell receptor beta chains were all read from a single sample in a study of CD8+CD57+ T cells in acquired aplastic anemia. The template used for profiling TCR beta VDJ and CDR3 was genomic DNA. TCRdb re-analysed the reads in MiXCR, keeping a single row per CDR3 protein. The data contain over 250,000 distinct CDR3 sequences, around three fifths of them singletons. Flow cytometry had shown expanded CD8+CD57+ cells in the patients chosen for sequencing. The sequencing input was sorted CD4+, CD8+, or CD8+CD57+ T cells (not recorded which) from PBMCs. The receptors were sampled from a human donor with aplastic anemia.

This clonotype has a handful of counts. CDR3 bases: TGTGCCAGTAGTATAGGCGCAGAGGACCAGTACTTC. This sequence encodes CASSIGAEDQYF. This rearrangement joins TRBV19 to TRBJ2-5; no firm D call. The CDR3 loop spans 12 amino acids. The V gene lost 1 base and the J gene lost 10 bases, with 10 bases spanning the gap. Germline CDR1 is LNHDA and CDR2 is SQIVND (reference sequence). The full variable domain, in which reference TRBV19 and TRBJ2-5 provide the parts outside the CDR3, is DGGITQSPKYLFRKEGQNVTLSCEQNLNHDAMYWYRQDPGQGLRLIYYSQIVNDFQKGDIAEGYSVSREKKESFPLTVTSAQKNPTAFYLCASSIGAEDQYFGPGTRLLVL.

This clonotype was seen repeatedly, ten times or more. This sequence joins TRBV7-9 and TRBJ1-2, with D perhaps TRBD1 (6 bases). V was shortened by 5 bases and J by 6 bases, with 19 bases between the two germline ends. This CDR3 is 15 amino acids long. Germline V CDR1 and CDR2: SEHNR, FQNEAQ (reference sequence). This CDR3 is CASSQSTGLADGYTF. The CDR3 nucleotides are TGTGCCAGCAGCCAATCGACAGGACTAGCGGATGGCTACACCTTC.

This chain connects TRBV19 to TRBJ2-7; D perhaps matches TRBD2 (6 bases). The CDR3 has 16 residues. V was cut by 1 base and J by 2 bases, with 15 bases left in between. Germline-derived CDR1 and CDR2 are LNHDA and SQIVND (reference sequence). CDR3 amino acids: CASSIAGRRSAYEQYF. The CDR3 region has the DNA TGTGCCAGTAGTATAGCTGGGAGGCGTAGCGCCTACGAGCAGTACTTC.

The chain has TRBV24-1 and TRBJ2-7, with D uncertain. This CDR3 spans 16 amino acids. Germline values: CDR1 KGHDR, CDR2 SFDVKD. V was trimmed by 3 bases and J by 3 bases, leaving 17 bases between them. For the CDR3, the DNA is TGTGCCACCAGTGATAGGCGTCTACTGAAACTCTACGAGCAGTACTTC. Its protein product is CATSDRRLLKLYEQYF.

V is TRBV19 and J is TRBJ2-5, with unresolved D. V was cut by 5 bases and J by 3 bases, with 10 bases left in between. The germline gives CDR1 LNHDA, CDR2 SQIVND (reference sequence). The CDR3 loop spans 13 amino acids. The CDR3 DNA reads TGTGCCAGTAGTTCGACAAGGAAAGAGACCCAGTACTTC. Encoded protein: CASSSTRKETQYF. Variable domain in full (rest from reference TRBV19 and TRBJ2-5): DGGITQSPKYLFRKEGQNVTLSCEQNLNHDAMYWYRQDPGQGLRLIYYSQIVNDFQKGDIAEGYSVSREKKESFPLTVTSAQKNPTAFYLCASSSTRKETQYFGPGTRLLVL.

The chain has TRBV7-8 and TRBJ1-5; 10 bases agree with TRBD1. Germline assignment: CDR1 SGHVS and CDR2 FQNEAQ. V was clipped by 1 base and J by 9 bases; unmatched bases: 3. This CDR3 has 14 amino acids. CDR3 in amino acids: CASSLEGQGLPQHF. DNA of the CDR3: TGTGCCAGCAGCTTAGAGGGACAGGGGCTGCCCCAGCATTTT.

The chain employs TRBV7-2 and TRBJ2-5; no reliable D call. V dropped 3 bases and J dropped 1 base, with 6 bases sitting between them. Germline values: CDR1 SGHTA, CDR2 FQGNSA. The length of the CDR3 is 13 residues. DNA for the CDR3: TGTGCCAGCAGCTTCGGTTCCCAAGAGACCCAGTACTTC. Protein: CASSFGSQETQYF.

This clonotype has a single count. V is TRBV12-3 or TRBV12-4 and J is TRBJ2-7; D is perhaps TRBD2 (6 bases). V lost 1 base and J lost 9, with 10 bases in between. CDR3 length: 12 amino acids. The CDR3 is CASSLGGVGQYF. CDR3 nucleotide sequence: TGTGCCAGCAGTTTAGGGGGGGTCGGGCAGTACTTC.

This chain connects TRBV19 to TRBJ1-2; D unresolved. The CDR3 runs to 15 residues. Per germline, CDR1 LNHDA and CDR2 SQIVND (reference sequence). V was trimmed by 0 bases and J by 0 bases, leaving 8 bases between them. The CDR3 reads CASSIDLAANYGYTF. The CDR3 bases are TGTGCCAGTAGTATAGATCTGGCAGCTAACTATGGCTACACCTTC.

This clonotype has ten or more counts. The chain links TRBV5-5 to TRBJ2-7; D call uncertain. CDR1 and CDR2 from the germline V gene are SGHKS and YYEKEE (reference sequence). This CDR3 is 15 amino acids long. V lost 4 bases, J lost 4 bases, and 18 bases lay in between. The CDR3 region has the DNA TGTGCCAGCAGCCGGAGTGGCACAGAGATATACGAGCAGTACTTC. It is translated as CASSRSGTEIYEQYF.

This chain uses TRBV10-3 with TRBJ2-1, with 13 bases aligning to TRBD2. After removal of 10 bases from V and 9 bases from J, the junction contained 6 bases not matched to a gene. The CDR3 loop spans 13 amino acids. Germline V CDR1 and CDR2: ENHRY, SYGVKD. Here the CDR3 DNA reads TGTGCCACTACTAGCGGGAGGGTTGGTGAGCAGTTCTTC. Translation gives CATTSGRVGEQFF.

This clonotype occurred once. This chain joins TRBV4-2 and TRBJ2-7, with a possible D match to TRBD2 (7 bases). The germline V gene encodes CDR1 LGHNA and CDR2 YNFKEQ. V lost 1 base, J lost 3 bases, and 16 bases lay in between. The CDR3 spans 16 residues. The CDR3 spells CASSQGFEGGGYEQYF. CDR3 nucleotides: TGTGCCAGCAGCCAAGGTTTCGAGGGAGGGGGCTACGAGCAGTACTTC.

V gene TRBV20-1 combines with J gene TRBJ1-2; 8 bases map to TRBD1. In germline, CDR1 is DFQATT, CDR2 SNEGSKA (reference sequence). Unmatched junction bases numbered 4, after V lost 2 bases and J lost 8 bases. The CDR3 totals 12 residues. CDR3 sequence (DNA): TGCAGTGCTAGACACAGGGGGTGGGGCTACACCTTC. Its protein product is CSARHRGWGYTF.

This chain uses TRBV2 with TRBJ2-2, with D hard to call. Trimming pared 6 bases from V and 4 bases from J, leaving 9 bases between. The CDR3 runs to 13 residues. Germline assignment: CDR1 SNHLY and CDR2 FYNNEI. The CDR3 region is CASRERFTGELFF. The CDR3 bases are TGTGCCAGCAGGGAAAGGTTCACCGGGGAGCTGTTTTTT.

This clonotype was seen only a few times. The chain joins TRBV29-1 to TRBJ1-1, with D possibly being TRBD1 (5 bases). V was trimmed by 5 bases and J by 4 bases, leaving 14 bases between them. CDR3 size: 13 residues. Per germline, CDR1 SQVTM and CDR2 ANQGSEA. DNA of the CDR3: TGCAGCGTTCAGGGAGGGTTGGGCACTGAAGCTTTCTTT. This gives the protein CSVQGGLGTEAFF. The variable domain in full, with the rest retrieved from reference TRBV29-1 and TRBJ1-1, is SAVISQKPSRDICQRGTSLTIQCQVDSQVTMMFWYRQQPGQSLTLIATANQGSEATYESGFVIDKFPISRPNLTFSTLTVSNMSPEDSSIYLCSVQGGLGTEAFFGQGTRLTVV.

The rearrangement links TRBV7-3 to TRBJ1-5; possibly TRBD1 for D (5 bases). V shed 6 bases and J shed 11 bases, with 26 bases lying between them. The V gene's germline CDR1 is SGHTA and CDR2 FQGTGA. The CDR3 has 16 residues. This CDR3 reads CASSLPGLADQETQHF. Written as DNA, the CDR3 is TGTGCCAGCAGTTTACCGGGACTAGCGGACCAAGAGACCCAGCATTTT.

This clonotype was observed many times. The genes are TRBV4-1 and TRBJ1-6; D is undetermined. This CDR3 has 17 amino acids. Germline V gives CDR1 MGHRA, CDR2 YSYEKL. Trimming pared 0 bases from V and 9 bases from J, leaving 18 bases between. DNA of the CDR3: TGCGCCAGCAGCCAAGACAGCCTAAGTAGAGGAATTTCACCCCTCCACTTT. As protein: CASSQDSLSRGISPLHF.

This rearrangement joins TRBV19 to TRBJ1-5; no clear D gene. The V and J ends lost 3 bases and 4 bases respectively, with 7 bases between them. This CDR3 spans 13 amino acids. Germline CDR1 is LNHDA and CDR2 is SQIVND (reference sequence). The CDR3 nucleotides are TGTGCCAGTAGTATGCAGAATAATCAGCCCCAGCATTTT. Protein product: CASSMQNNQPQHF.